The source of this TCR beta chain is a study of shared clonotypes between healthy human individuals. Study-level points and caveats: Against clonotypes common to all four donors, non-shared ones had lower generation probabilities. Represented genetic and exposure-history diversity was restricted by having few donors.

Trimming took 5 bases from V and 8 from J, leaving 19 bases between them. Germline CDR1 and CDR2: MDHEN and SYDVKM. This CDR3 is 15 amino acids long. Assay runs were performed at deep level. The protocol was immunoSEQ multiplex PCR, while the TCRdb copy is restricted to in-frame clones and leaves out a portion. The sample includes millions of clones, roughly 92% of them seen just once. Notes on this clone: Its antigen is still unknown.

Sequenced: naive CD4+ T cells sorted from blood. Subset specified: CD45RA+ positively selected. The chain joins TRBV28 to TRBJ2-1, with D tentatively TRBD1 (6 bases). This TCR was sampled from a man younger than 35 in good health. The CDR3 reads CASSPPITKGDEQFF. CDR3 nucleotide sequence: TGTGCCAGCAGTCCCCCGATCACGAAGGGGGATGAGCAGTTCTTC.